Listed here are 5 T cell receptor beta chains from one sample, sequenced in a study of blood T cell repertoires in COVID-19. The method was immunoSEQ multiplex PCR; TCRdb's version includes in-frame clones alone and lacks a portion of them. The sample carries about 76,000 clones, roughly 84% recorded once. What was sequenced was peripheral blood. The receptors derive from a woman older than 75 with active or convalescent COVID-19.

The J gene is TRBJ2-7, the V gene TRBV5-1; a weak D match, TRBD1 (6 bases). The CDR3 is 16 amino acids. The V and J ends lost 4 bases and 4 bases respectively, with 21 bases between them. The germline CDR1 and CDR2 sequences are SGHRS and YFSETQ. Written as DNA, the CDR3 is TGCGCCAGCAGCCGAGAAACAGGGATACTCCAATACGAGCAGTACTTC. This gives the protein CASSRETGILQYEQYF.

The V call is TRBV19, the J call TRBJ2-7; a possible D gene is TRBD2 (6 bases). The length of the CDR3 is 14 residues. The germline CDR1 and CDR2 sequences are LNHDA and SQIVND (reference sequence). V was pared by 7 bases and J by 0 bases, with 13 bases between. The CDR3 sequence is CASTASSDSYEQYF. In nucleotides, the CDR3 is TGTGCCAGTACAGCATCTAGCGACTCCTACGAGCAGTACTTC.

This rearrangement joins TRBV18 to TRBJ2-2; 13 nucleotides line up with TRBD2. This CDR3 comprises 15 residues. Germline V gene sequence: CDR1 KGHSH, CDR2 LQKENI. Trimming at V came to 8 bases and at J to 5 bases, leaving 5 bases not matched to a gene. The CDR3 region is CASRTSGGLTGELFF. CDR3 DNA sequence: TGTGCCAGCCGGACTAGCGGGGGTTTAACCGGGGAGCTGTTTTTT.

The chain joins TRBV5-6 to TRBJ2-3; the D gene is possibly TRBD2 (6 bases). The V end was cut by 0 bases, the J end by 0 bases, with 11 bases between. Germline V lookup: CDR1 SGHDT, CDR2 YYEEEE. This CDR3 spans 16 amino acids. CDR3 bases: TGTGCCAGCAGCTTGGCGGGGGAGCCTAGCACAGATACGCAGTATTTT. Translation: CASSLAGEPSTDTQYF.

This clone was recorded once. CDR3 amino acids: CASSQDSGRGLFF. CDR3 sequence (DNA): TGCGCCAGCAGCCAAGATTCCGGCCGGGGACTGTTTTTT. J is TRBJ1-4 and V is TRBV4-3, with D uncertain. This CDR3 is built from 13 residues. V dropped 0 bases and J dropped 13 bases, with 12 bases sitting between them. The germline gives CDR1 LGHNA, CDR2 YSLEER.